This TCR beta chain was recovered during a study of blood T cell repertoires in COVID-19 (dated by TCRdb to the early 2020s). Regarding the complete study: The collaborator samples originated in the United States, Italy and Spain and spanned the acute and convalescent phases of COVID-19. The prospective study material was composed of cDNA or gDNA derived from T cells, B-cell-depleted T cells, or PBMCs. A freely available public database, intended as a resource for researchers studying the immune response to SARS-CoV-2, is where the repertoires were released. Nearly every sample came with metadata listing a de-identified subject ID, COVID-19 status, age in years and sex. The samples were drawn from two sources: the first 160 participants of the ongoing ImmuneRACE study, and over 950 subjects contributed by 6 global collaborators. Deeply sampled blood TCRbeta repertoires from subjects exposed to, actively infected with, or recovered from COVID-19 were included in the dataset. Where available, HLA class I and class II types were obtained from metadata supplied by the sample provider rather than from assay-based typing. On the study overall, not on this receptor specifically: The amount of clinical and demographic metadata varied by source and participant and was provided uncurated.

With regard to this clone: This receptor's antigen is unknown. The record has no base qualities; no much larger clone is one base away.

TCRbeta CDR3 regions were amplified from genomic DNA by means of the immunoSEQ Assay, a bias-controlled multiplex PCR. The paper's data handling went like this. The number of nucleated cells in each sample was estimated from the amplification of reference gene primers within the assay. To quantify the absolute abundance of each unique TCRbeta CDR3 rearrangement, sequence reads were collapsed and filtered. For each sample, productive Simpson clonality was calculated as the square root of Simpson's diversity index across productive rearrangements. Sourced from immuneACCESS, this table was stored by TCRdb with only in-frame sequences that have V and J called. A share of the clones is absent; for the studies checked, an unresolved V gene accounts for under half, and the remainder has no known explanation. That table gives V, J and clone size, and the DNA gave D and trimming. The sample table records 270,000 or so clones; 84% of these occur just once. The ten largest clones capture around 7.8% of the sample.

Whole blood was collected in K2EDTA tubes by collaborating institutions according to the institutions' own protocols. For TCRbeta analysis, collaborators shipped samples as frozen whole blood, isolated PBMCs, or DNA extracted from either of those sample types. V trim: 4 bases; J trim: 5 bases; unmatched bases: 8. Inclusive of the bounding cysteine and phenylalanine, the CDR3 is 14 residues long. CDR3 DNA is the only sequence kept; it has 42 bases, read in frame from the first base. CDR1 SGHRS and CDR2 YFSETQ are derived from the germline V gene. The TCR originated in a human donor in a cohort sampled during active COVID-19. Sequencing used peripheral blood. The sequence links TRBV5-1 to TRBJ2-5; a stretch of 7 junction bases matches TRBD1. This receptor carries the CDR3 CASSQGGPQETQYF. At the DNA level, the sequence is TGCGCCAGCAGCCAAGGGGGCCCGCAGGAGACCCAGTACTTC.